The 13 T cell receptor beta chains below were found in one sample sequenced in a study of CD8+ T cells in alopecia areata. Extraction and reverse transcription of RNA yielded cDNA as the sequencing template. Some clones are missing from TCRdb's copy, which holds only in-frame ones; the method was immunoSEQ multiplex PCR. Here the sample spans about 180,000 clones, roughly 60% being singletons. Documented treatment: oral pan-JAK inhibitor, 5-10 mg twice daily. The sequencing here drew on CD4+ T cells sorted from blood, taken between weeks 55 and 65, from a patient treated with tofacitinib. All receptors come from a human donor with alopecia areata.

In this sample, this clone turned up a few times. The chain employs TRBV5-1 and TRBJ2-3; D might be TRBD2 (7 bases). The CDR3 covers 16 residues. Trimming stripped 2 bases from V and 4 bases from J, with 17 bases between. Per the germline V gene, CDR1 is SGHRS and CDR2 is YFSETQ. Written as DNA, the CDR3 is TGCGCCAGCAGCTTAGGCGGGGGCGCAGGGCCAGATACGCAGTATTTT. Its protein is CASSLGGGAGPDTQYF.

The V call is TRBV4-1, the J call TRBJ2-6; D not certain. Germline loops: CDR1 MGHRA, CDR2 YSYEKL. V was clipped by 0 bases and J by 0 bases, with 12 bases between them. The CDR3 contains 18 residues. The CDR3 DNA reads TGCGCCAGCAGCCAAGAACGATTAAGGGACTCTGGGGCCAACGTCCTGACTTTC. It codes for CASSQERLRDSGANVLTF.

DNA of the CDR3: TGTGCCAGCAGTGCCTGGACAGTTGTTAATTCACCCCTCCACTTT. It yields the protein CASSAWTVVNSPLHF. The chain is built from TRBV6-1 and TRBJ1-6; TRBD1 might be the D (6 bases). The CDR3 is 15 residues long. V lost 4 bases to trimming and J lost 6 bases, with 13 bases between them. Germline CDR1 reads MNHNS; CDR2 reads SASEGT.

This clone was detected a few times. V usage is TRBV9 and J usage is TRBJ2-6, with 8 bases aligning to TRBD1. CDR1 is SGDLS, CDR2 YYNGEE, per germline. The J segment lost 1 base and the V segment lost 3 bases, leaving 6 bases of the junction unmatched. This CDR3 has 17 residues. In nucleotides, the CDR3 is TGTGCCAGCAGCGGGACAGGGCTATTATCTGGGGCCAACGTCCTGACTTTC. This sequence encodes CASSGTGLLSGANVLTF. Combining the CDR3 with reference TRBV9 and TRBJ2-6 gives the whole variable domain DSGVTQTPKHLITATGQRVTLRCSPRSGDLSVYWYQQSLDQGLQFLIQYYNGEERAKGNILERFSAQQFPDLHSELNLSSLELGDSALYFCASSGTGLLSGANVLTFGAGSRLTVL.

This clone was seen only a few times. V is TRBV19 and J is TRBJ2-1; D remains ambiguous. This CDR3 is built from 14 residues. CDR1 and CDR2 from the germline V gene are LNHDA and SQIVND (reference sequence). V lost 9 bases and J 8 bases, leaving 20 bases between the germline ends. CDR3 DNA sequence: TGTGCCAGCCGGGCCCGGATGCCAGGATATGAGCAGTTCTTC. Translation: CASRARMPGYEQFF.

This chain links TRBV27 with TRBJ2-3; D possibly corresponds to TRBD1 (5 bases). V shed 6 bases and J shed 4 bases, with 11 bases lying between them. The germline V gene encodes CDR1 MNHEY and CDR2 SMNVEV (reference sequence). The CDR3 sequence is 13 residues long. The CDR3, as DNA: TGTGCCAGCAGCCCGCCAGGGCCAGATACGCAGTATTTT. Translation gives CASSPPGPDTQYF.

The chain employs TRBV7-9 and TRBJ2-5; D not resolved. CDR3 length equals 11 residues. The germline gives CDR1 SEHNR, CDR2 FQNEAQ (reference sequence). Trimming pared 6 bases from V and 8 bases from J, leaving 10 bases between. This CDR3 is CASSDDATQYF. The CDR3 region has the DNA TGTGCCAGCAGTGACGACGCAACCCAGTACTTC. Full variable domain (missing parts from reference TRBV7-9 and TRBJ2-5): DTGVSQNPRHKITKRGQNVTFRCDPISEHNRLYWYRQTLGQGPEFLTYFQNEAQLEKSRLLSDRFSAERPKGSFSTLEIQRTEQGDSAMYLCASSDDATQYFGPGTRLLVL.

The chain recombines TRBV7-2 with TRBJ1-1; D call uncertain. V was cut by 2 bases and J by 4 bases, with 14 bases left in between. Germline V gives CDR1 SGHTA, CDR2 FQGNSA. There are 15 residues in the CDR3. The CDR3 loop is CASSLLGSVPTEAFF. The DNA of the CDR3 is TGTGCCAGCAGCTTACTGGGCAGCGTACCCACTGAAGCTTTCTTT.

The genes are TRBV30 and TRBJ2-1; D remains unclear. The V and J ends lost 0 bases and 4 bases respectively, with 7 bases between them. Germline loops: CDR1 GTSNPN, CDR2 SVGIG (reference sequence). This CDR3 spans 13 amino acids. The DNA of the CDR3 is TGTGCCTGGAGTGTAACAAATTACAATGAGCAGTTCTTC. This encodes CAWSVTNYNEQFF.

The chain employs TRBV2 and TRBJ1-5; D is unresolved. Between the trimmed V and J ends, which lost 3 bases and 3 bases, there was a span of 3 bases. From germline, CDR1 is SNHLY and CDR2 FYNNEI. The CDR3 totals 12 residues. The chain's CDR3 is CASSDYNQPQHF. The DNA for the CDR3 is TGTGCCAGCAGTGATTACAATCAGCCCCAGCATTTT.

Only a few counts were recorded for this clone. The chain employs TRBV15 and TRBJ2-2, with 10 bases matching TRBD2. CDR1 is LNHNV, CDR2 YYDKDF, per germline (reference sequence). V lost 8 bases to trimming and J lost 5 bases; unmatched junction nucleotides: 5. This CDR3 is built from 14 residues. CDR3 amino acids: CATRAGGRTGELFF. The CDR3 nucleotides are TGTGCCACCCGAGCGGGGGGGCGGACCGGGGAGCTGTTTTTT.

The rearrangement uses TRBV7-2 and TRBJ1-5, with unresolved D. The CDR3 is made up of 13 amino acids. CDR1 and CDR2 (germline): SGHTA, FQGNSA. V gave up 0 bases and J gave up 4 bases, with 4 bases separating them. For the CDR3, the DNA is TGTGCCAGCAGCTTAGCCCGGAATCAGCCCCAGCATTTT. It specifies CASSLARNQPQHF. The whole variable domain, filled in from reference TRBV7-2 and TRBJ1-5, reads GAGVSQSPSNKVTEKGKDVELRCDPISGHTALYWYRQSLGQGLEFLIYFQGNSAPDKSGLPSDRFSAERTGGSVSTLTIQRTQQEDSAVYLCASSLARNQPQHFGDGTRLSIL.

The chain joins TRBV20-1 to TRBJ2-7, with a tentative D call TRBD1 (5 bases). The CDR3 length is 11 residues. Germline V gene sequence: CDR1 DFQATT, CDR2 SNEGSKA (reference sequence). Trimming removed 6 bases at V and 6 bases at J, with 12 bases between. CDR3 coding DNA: TGCAGTGCCACTTTTAGGGGCGAGCAGTACTTC. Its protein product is CSATFRGEQYF.